The 20 T cell receptor beta chains given below trace back to one sample, sequenced in a study of human T cells and chemical hapten exposure. Via MiXCR, TCRdb re-called the RACE reads, giving one row per CDR3 protein. Of approximately 90,000 distinct CDR3 sequences listed, 12% were seen once; the top ten hold over 2%. Described time point: patch test 1, 2 weeks after DPC sensitization. Treatment denoted: therapeutic diphenylcyclopropenone sensitization with weekly scalp DPC. The sequencing used whole blood, collected in connection with sensitization to the hapten diphenylcyclopropenone (DPC). All receptors derive from a woman aged 40 to 50 with alopecia areata. Some clones in this sample may be carry-over from other donors' samples.

The chain joins TRBV9 to TRBJ2-1; 9 nucleotides align to TRBD2. The CDR3 totals 15 residues. V shed 3 bases and J 5 bases; nucleotides not matched to a gene: 6. Germline V gives CDR1 SGDLS, CDR2 YYNGEE. CDR3 in DNA: TGTGCCAGCAGCGCCGGGACTAGCTTCCACAATGAGCAGTTCTTC. It codes for CASSAGTSFHNEQFF. Combining the CDR3 with reference TRBV9 and TRBJ2-1 gives the whole variable domain DSGVTQTPKHLITATGQRVTLRCSPRSGDLSVYWYQQSLDQGLQFLIQYYNGEERAKGNILERFSAQQFPDLHSELNLSSLELGDSALYFCASSAGTSFHNEQFFGPGTRLTVL.

Ten or more counts support this clonotype. The chain carries TRBV5-1 and TRBJ2-5; TRBD1 matches 7 bases. This CDR3 contains 14 residues. Germline trimming cut 0 bases from V and 8 bases from J; bases unmatched to any gene: 7. CDR1 is SGHRS, CDR2 YFSETQ, per germline. CDR3 sequence (DNA): TGCGCCAGCAGCTTGGGACAGGGTATACCCACCCAGTACTTC. It encodes CASSLGQGIPTQYF.

V gene TRBV29-1 combines with J gene TRBJ2-1, with 11 bases aligning to TRBD2. Unmatched junction bases numbered 8, after V lost 6 bases and J lost 7 bases. Germline CDR1 and CDR2: SQVTM and ANQGSEA. There are 14 residues in the CDR3. As DNA, the CDR3 is TGCAGCGTCCTGGGACTAGCGGAAGGAAATGAGCAGTTCTTC. Residues: CSVLGLAEGNEQFF.

The genes are TRBV20-1 and TRBJ2-5; 10 bases are a match to TRBD1. V trimming: 3 bases; J trimming: 5 bases; junction bases outside the gene matches: 3. The germline V gene encodes CDR1 DFQATT and CDR2 SNEGSKA (reference sequence). This CDR3 comprises 13 residues. CDR3 in DNA: TGCAGTGCTAGGGGACAGGGGCTGGAGACCCAGTACTTC. Encoded protein: CSARGQGLETQYF.

Written as DNA, the CDR3 is TGTGCCAGCAGCCACAACCACAGGGTTTCCTACGAGCAGTACTTC. Its translation is CASSHNHRVSYEQYF. This chain links TRBV3-2 with TRBJ2-7; the table's D gene call, TRBD1, was not cross checked with the DNA. TRBV3-2 is labeled a pseudogene. The CDR3 runs 15 residues.

The V gene is TRBV28, the J gene TRBJ2-2, with D possibly being TRBD2 (6 bases). The germline V gene encodes CDR1 MDHEN and CDR2 SYDVKM. V lost 6 bases to trimming and J lost 10 bases, with 15 bases between them. The CDR3 spans 13 residues. This CDR3 is CASRTGGTKELFF. As DNA, the CDR3 is TGTGCCAGCAGAACGGGCGGGACCAAGGAGCTGTTTTTT.

This clonotype has a handful of counts. V is TRBV6-2 or TRBV6-3 and J is TRBJ1-1; 7 bases fit TRBD1. CDR1 MNHEY and CDR2 SVGEGT come from the germline V gene. Unmatched junction bases numbered 10, after V lost 4 bases and J lost 2 bases. The CDR3 spans 16 residues. This CDR3 reads CASSSYIGTVNTEAFF. The CDR3 DNA sequence: TGTGCCAGCAGTTCGTACATCGGGACAGTTAACACTGAAGCTTTCTTT.

This chain links TRBV3-1 with TRBJ1-6; D is perhaps TRBD1 (6 bases). With 4 bases removed from V and 10 bases from J, the gap between germline ends came to 8 bases. CDR1 is LGHDT, CDR2 YNNKEL, per germline (reference sequence). CDR3 size: 12 residues. The CDR3 sequence: CASSPGHSPLHF. As DNA, the CDR3 is TGTGCCAGCAGCCCGGGACACTCACCCCTCCACTTT.

This clonotype has more than one count but fewer than ten. The chain carries TRBV6-5 and TRBJ2-3; 9 positions match TRBD2. From germline, CDR1 is MNHEY and CDR2 SVGAGI. Trimming took 0 bases from V and 3 from J; bases not matched to a gene: 4. The CDR3 sequence is 16 residues long. CDR3 sequence reads: CASSYSGLAGTDTQYF. The DNA of the CDR3 is TGTGCCAGCAGTTACTCGGGGCTAGCGGGGACAGATACGCAGTATTTT.

This clonotype was observed a handful of times. The genes are TRBV11-1 and TRBJ1-2; D not resolved. Germline CDR1 is SGHAT and CDR2 is FQDESV (reference sequence). V lost 4 bases and J 1 base, leaving 13 bases between the germline ends. This CDR3 has 15 amino acids. The CDR3 sequence is CASSSDTSFNYGYTF. CDR3 coding DNA: TGTGCCAGCAGCTCCGACACGTCTTTTAACTATGGCTACACCTTC.

In its sample, this clonotype was seen many times. The chain joins TRBV6-5 to TRBJ2-3; 7 nucleotides match TRBD2. This CDR3 contains 14 residues. V was pared by 5 bases and J by 0 bases, with 2 bases of the junction left unmatched. Germline V gene sequence: CDR1 MNHEY, CDR2 SVGAGI. CDR3 bases: TGTGCCAGCAGTAGACTAGCTAGCACAGATACGCAGTATTTT. This gives the protein CASSRLASTDTQYF.

This chain links TRBV4-3 with TRBJ1-4; a possible D gene is TRBD1 (5 bases). Germline values: CDR1 LGHNA, CDR2 YSLEER. V gave up 2 bases and J gave up 0 bases, with 13 bases separating them. CDR3 length: 17 amino acids. In DNA form, the CDR3 reads TGCGCCAGCAGCCAAAAAGGGACTTTTGCAACTAATGAAAAACTGTTTTTT. Translated, it gives CASSQKGTFATNEKLFF.

The sample holds a few counts of this clonotype. The chain recombines TRBV7-3 with TRBJ2-2; 7 bases match TRBD2. Germline V gene sequence: CDR1 SGHTA, CDR2 FQGTGA. V shed 1 base, J shed 1 base, and the junction held 3 bases outside the gene matches. The CDR3 has 16 residues. The CDR3 DNA reads as TGTGCCAGCAGCTTAAGTCCTAGCGGGAACACCGGGGAGCTGTTTTTT. Amino acid sequence: CASSLSPSGNTGELFF.

The gene calls are TRBV20-1 and TRBJ2-1; D is perhaps TRBD2 (6 bases). Trimming cost V 6 bases and J 1 base, with 22 bases left between them. Germline V gene data show CDR1 as DFQATT and CDR2 as SNEGSKA (reference sequence). This CDR3 region has 17 residues. For the CDR3, the DNA is TGCAGTGCGCTGGGACCCGCGGGAATGGGATCCTACAATGAGCAGTTCTTC. This encodes CSALGPAGMGSYNEQFF.

This clonotype was found a few times. The genes are TRBV6-2 or TRBV6-3 and TRBJ2-1; 12 nucleotides align to TRBD1. Germline CDR1 and CDR2: MNHEY and SVGEGT. The CDR3 totals 15 residues. With V trimmed by 5 bases and J by 9 bases, 8 bases remained unmatched. CDR3 loop: CASSHGTGGRGEQFF. DNA of the CDR3: TGTGCCAGCAGTCATGGGACAGGGGGCAGGGGTGAGCAGTTCTTC.

This clonotype was counted ten times or more. The CDR3 sequence is CSVDGERGRVTGELFF. The CDR3 DNA follows: TGCAGCGTTGACGGGGAAAGGGGGCGAGTCACCGGGGAGCTGTTTTTT. The chain combines TRBV29-1 with TRBJ2-2; 7 bases are a match to TRBD1. Per germline, CDR1 SQVTM and CDR2 ANQGSEA. The CDR3 is 16 amino acids. The V and J ends lost 3 bases and 4 bases, in that order; junction bases with no gene match: 11.

This clonotype has just a few counts. The chain couples TRBV6-6 to TRBJ2-7; D not certain. V dropped 0 bases and J dropped 5 bases, with 11 bases sitting between them. Germline loops: CDR1 MNHNY, CDR2 SVGAGI (reference sequence). The CDR3 length is 14 residues. DNA of the CDR3: TGTGCCAGCAGTTACTCTCGCCTCTATCACGAGCAGTACTTC. It encodes CASSYSRLYHEQYF.

This clonotype was observed a handful of times. CDR3 in DNA: TGTGCCAGCAGTTACTCGAGTTTGACAGGCCTCACTGAAGCTTTCTTT. Its protein product is CASSYSSLTGLTEAFF. The genes are TRBV6-2 or TRBV6-3 and TRBJ1-1, with D possibly TRBD1 on 6 matching bases. This CDR3 spans 16 amino acids. The germline CDR1 and CDR2 sequences are MNHEY and SVGEGT. V lost 0 bases to trimming and J lost 4 bases, with 15 bases between them.

In this sample, this clonotype turned up many times. The chain joins TRBV5-8 to TRBJ2-4, with a tentative D call TRBD2 (5 bases). This CDR3 comprises 16 residues. Germline CDR1 and CDR2: SGHTS and YDEGEE. Trimming took 0 bases from V and 0 from J, leaving 10 bases between them. This chain's CDR3 is CASSLVSAIAKNIQYF. DNA of the CDR3: TGTGCCAGCAGCTTGGTTAGCGCTATAGCCAAAAACATTCAGTACTTC. The entire variable domain, with the rest obtained from reference TRBV5-8 and TRBJ2-4, is as follows: EAGVTQSPTHLIKTRGQQATLRCSPISGHTSVYWYQQALGLGLQFLLWYDEGEERNRGNFPPRFSGRQFPNYSSELNVNALELEDSALYLCASSLVSAIAKNIQYFGAGTRLSVL.

The chain joins TRBV4-3 to TRBJ2-2; unclear D gene. The germline gives CDR1 LGHNA, CDR2 YSLEER. V was clipped by 0 bases and J by 4 bases, with 9 bases between them. The CDR3 runs to 15 residues. The CDR3 is CASSQDGLGTGELFF. The CDR3 nucleotides are TGCGCCAGCAGCCAAGACGGGCTGGGCACCGGGGAGCTGTTTTTT.